The rows below give T cell receptor beta chains drawn from one sample of a study of Ad26.COV2.S vaccination and SARS-CoV-2 variants. Some clones are missing from TCRdb's copy, which holds only in-frame ones; the method was immunoSEQ multiplex PCR. In the table there are roughly 400,000 clones, approximately 90% of which are singletons. Sequenced material: peripheral blood, taken in a trial of Ad26.COV2.S vaccine versus placebo. The receptors stem from a person aged 18-65 years who received the Ad26.COV2.S COVID-19 vaccine or a placebo. CDR3s include the opening cysteine and the closing phenylalanine or tryptophan. Each record gives: V gene, J gene, D gene, clone size, CDR3 protein, CDR3 DNA. D genes are given only for firm matches. Clone sizes are given selectively: once, few, many, or a class where the clone is expanded.

V gene: TRBV21-1; J gene: TRBJ2-3; D gene: .; clone size: .; CDR3 protein: CASSKLGIRVDTQYF; CDR3 DNA: TGTGCCAGCAGCAAACTAGGGATTCGAGTTGATACGCAGTATTTT
V gene: TRBV28; J gene: TRBJ2-4; D gene: TRBD1; clone size: .; CDR3 protein: CASNRGAKNIQYF; CDR3 DNA: TGTGCCAGCAACAGGGGCGCCAAAAACATTCAGTACTTC
V gene: TRBV20-1; J gene: TRBJ1-3; D gene: .; clone size: .; CDR3 protein: CSASLAGPSGNTIYF; CDR3 DNA: TGCAGTGCTAGTCTCGCTGGTCCGTCTGGAAACACCATATATTTT
V gene: TRBV28; J gene: TRBJ1-1; D gene: .; clone size: .; CDR3 protein: CASSLTDSIMNTEAFF; CDR3 DNA: TGTGCCAGCAGTCTAACGGACAGCATTATGAACACTGAAGCTTTCTTT
V gene: TRBV30; J gene: TRBJ2-2; D gene: TRBD2; clone size: .; CDR3 protein: CAWSSSGRAIGELFF; CDR3 DNA: TGTGCCTGGAGTAGTAGCGGGAGGGCCATCGGGGAGCTGTTTTTT
V gene: TRBV28; J gene: TRBJ1-4; D gene: TRBD1; clone size: .; CDR3 protein: CASSITGGNEKLFF; CDR3 DNA: TGTGCCAGCAGTATCACAGGGGGGAATGAAAAACTGTTTTTT
V gene: TRBV28; J gene: TRBJ2-7; D gene: .; clone size: .; CDR3 protein: CASSSTGSSYEQYF; CDR3 DNA: TGTGCCAGCAGTTCGACAGGCAGCTCCTACGAGCAGTACTTC
V gene: TRBV9; J gene: TRBJ2-1; D gene: TRBD2; clone size: .; CDR3 protein: CASSVEGLERNEQFF; CDR3 DNA: TGTGCCAGCAGCGTAGAGGGACTAGAGCGTAATGAGCAGTTCTTC
V gene: TRBV2; J gene: TRBJ1-2; D gene: .; clone size: .; CDR3 protein: CASSEALGVKYYGYTF; CDR3 DNA: TGTGCCAGCAGTGAAGCGCTAGGGGTAAAGTACTATGGCTACACCTTC
V gene: TRBV6-5; J gene: TRBJ2-5; D gene: .; clone size: once; CDR3 protein: CATNPFRGKGETQYF; CDR3 DNA: TGTGCCACCAATCCCTTTCGGGGGAAGGGAGAGACCCAGTACTTC